This passage covers 19 T cell receptor beta chains from one sample sequenced in a study of cytotoxic CD8 clonotypes in ibrutinib-treated CLL. The table came from immunoSEQ multiplex PCR; TCRdb's copy has only in-frame clones and leaves some out. This sample has roughly 250,000 clones, with 60% to 75% found just once. The sequences come from PBMCs, collected after 24 months of ibrutinib treatment. The receptor set was obtained from a human donor with chronic lymphocytic leukemia.

The chain combines TRBV4-1 with TRBJ2-7, with 7 nucleotides matching TRBD1. The V segment lost 0 bases and the J segment 5 bases; nucleotides outside the gene matches: 10. The CDR3 totals 16 residues. Germline V gene sequence: CDR1 MGHRA, CDR2 YSYEKL. The CDR3 region is CASSQDPGVDRDEQYF. The DNA of the CDR3 is TGCGCCAGCAGCCAAGACCCCGGAGTCGACAGGGACGAGCAGTACTTC.

This clone showed up just a few times. This rearrangement joins TRBV27 to TRBJ2-7, with D hard to call. Germline V gives CDR1 MNHEY, CDR2 SMNVEV (reference sequence). Trimming pared 7 bases from V and 4 bases from J, leaving 8 bases between. The CDR3 has 11 residues. The CDR3 nucleotides are TGTGCCAGCACAAACGGGTACGAGCAGTACTTC. Amino acid sequence: CASTNGYEQYF.

On this clone itself: Other DNA sequences in this sample translate to the same CDR3. The V call is TRBV28, the J call TRBJ2-1; D gene uncertain. V was shortened by 6 bases and J by 4 bases, with 4 bases between the two germline ends. This CDR3 has 11 residues. Looked up from germline, CDR1 is MDHEN and CDR2 is SYDVKM. DNA of the CDR3: TGTGCCAGCAGCCGATACAATGAGCAGTTCTTC. It is translated as CASSRYNEQFF.

The chain employs TRBV9 and TRBJ2-3, with 10 bases that match TRBD2. V shed 0 bases and J 0 bases; nucleotides not matched to a gene: 4. The germline V gene has CDR1 SGDLS and CDR2 YYNGEE. CDR3 length: 17 residues. Written as DNA, the CDR3 is TGTGCCAGCAGCGTAGCTACTAGCGGGGCTAGCACAGATACGCAGTATTTT. Translating it yields CASSVATSGASTDTQYF.

The chain employs TRBV7-3 and TRBJ2-2, with 7 positions matching TRBD2. From germline, CDR1 is SGHTA and CDR2 FQGTGA. V was clipped by 1 base and J by 3 bases; unmatched bases: 5. The CDR3 is 16 amino acids. CDR3 bases: TGTGCCAGCAGCTTAATTTCCCTAGCGGACACCGGGGAGCTGTTTTTT. Translation: CASSLISLADTGELFF.

The chain couples TRBV30 to TRBJ2-6, with D unresolved. Germline CDR1 and CDR2: GTSNPN and SVGIG (reference sequence). Trimming removed 5 bases at V and 0 bases at J, with 23 bases between. The CDR3 extends over 19 amino acids. CDR3 amino acids: CAWCGQAGAKTSGANVLTF. The CDR3, as DNA: TGTGCCTGGTGCGGCCAAGCAGGAGCAAAGACCTCTGGGGCCAACGTCCTGACTTTC.

J is TRBJ2-3 and V is TRBV7-2; 7 positions agree with TRBD2. The CDR3 is 16 residues long. The germline V gene has CDR1 SGHTA and CDR2 FQGNSA. V gave up 0 bases and J gave up 2 bases; unmatched junction bases: 5. CDR3 nucleotides: TGTGCCAGCAGCTTAGCGACGGGACTACACACAGATACGCAGTATTTT. The encoded protein is CASSLATGLHTDTQYF.

V and J are TRBV30 and TRBJ2-3, with 11 bases matching TRBD2. The J segment lost 2 bases and the V segment lost 5 bases, leaving 6 bases of the junction unmatched. The CDR3 has 15 amino acids. CDR1 is GTSNPN and CDR2 is SVGIG in the germline V gene (reference sequence). CDR3 region: CAWDHSGRDTDTQYF. The CDR3 region has the DNA TGTGCCTGGGATCATAGCGGGAGGGACACAGATACGCAGTATTTT.

J is TRBJ1-2 and V is TRBV14; tentatively, D is TRBD1 (6 bases). The CDR3 consists of 13 residues. From germline, CDR1 is SGHDN and CDR2 FVKESK. Deletions cut 4 bases from V and 7 bases from J, with 13 bases between. The CDR3 DNA reads as TGTGCCAGCAGCCTCACAGGGTCCCGTGGCTACACCTTC. Amino acids: CASSLTGSRGYTF.

This clone was observed a handful of times. This chain connects TRBV7-9 to TRBJ2-3; no clear D gene. Germline V gives CDR1 SEHNR, CDR2 FQNEAQ (reference sequence). This CDR3 is 15 amino acids long. Trimming shortened V by 3 bases and J by 2 bases, and 12 bases separated the two germline ends. The CDR3 DNA reads as TGTGCCAGCAGCTTGGGCGGAACCAACACAGATACGCAGTATTTT. It codes for CASSLGGTNTDTQYF.

This clone was observed a single time. The V gene is TRBV30, the J gene TRBJ2-7, with 13 bases lining up with TRBD2. CDR3 length equals 15 residues. J was trimmed by 2 bases and V by 0 bases; bases with no gene match: 1. CDR1 is GTSNPN and CDR2 is SVGIG in the germline V gene (reference sequence). CDR3 protein: CAWSVTSGRAYEQYF. CDR3 DNA sequence: TGTGCCTGGAGTGTTACTAGCGGGAGGGCCTACGAGCAGTACTTC.

This clone turned up a few times. This chain uses TRBV6-5 with TRBJ1-2; D is uncertain. Trimming cost V 0 bases and J 8 bases, with 13 bases left between them. Germline V gene sequence: CDR1 MNHEY, CDR2 SVGAGI. CDR3 length: 14 amino acids. The CDR3 bases are TGTGCCAGCAGTTACTCGTTGTCCCCTAGAGGCTACACCTTC. Translated, it gives CASSYSLSPRGYTF.

The chain joins TRBV28 to TRBJ1-5; D call uncertain. The CDR3 is 14 amino acids. CDR1 is MDHEN and CDR2 is SYDVKM in the germline V gene. With 3 bases removed from V and 2 bases from J, the gap between germline ends came to 8 bases. CDR3 sequence reads: CASSFVGGNQPQHF. For the CDR3, the DNA is TGTGCCAGCAGTTTCGTGGGAGGCAATCAGCCCCAGCATTTT.

The gene calls are TRBV9 and TRBJ2-7; TRBD1 is a possible D gene (5 bases). This CDR3 is 15 amino acids long. Germline loops: CDR1 SGDLS, CDR2 YYNGEE. V lost 4 bases and J lost 7, with 21 bases in between. The DNA of the CDR3 is TGTGCCAGCAGCCCAGCCGGACGGCCAGGGTCGGAGCAGTACTTC. Residues: CASSPAGRPGSEQYF.

The genes are TRBV20-1 and TRBJ2-1, with D perhaps being TRBD1 or TRBD2 (5 bases each). V lost 0 bases to trimming and J lost 12 bases, with 9 bases between them. The CDR3 runs 11 residues. The germline gives CDR1 DFQATT, CDR2 SNEGSKA (reference sequence). The CDR3 DNA sequence: TGCAGTGCTAGAGATGGGACGGGGCAGTTCTTC. Protein: CSARDGTGQFF.

V is TRBV2 and J is TRBJ2-7; 9 bases map to TRBD1. Germline values: CDR1 SNHLY, CDR2 FYNNEI. V lost 3 bases and J lost 5; bases outside the gene matches: 8. The CDR3 is made up of 15 amino acids. The CDR3 spells CASSDAGQGGDEQYF. Here the CDR3 DNA reads TGTGCCAGCAGTGACGCGGGACAGGGAGGCGACGAGCAGTACTTC.

This clone came up once. The chain carries TRBV19 and TRBJ2-1; D gene uncertain. CDR3 size: 12 residues. CDR1 is LNHDA, CDR2 SQIVND, per germline (reference sequence). Trimming cost V 5 bases and J 9 bases, with 11 bases left between them. This CDR3 is CASSYDRAEQFF. CDR3 bases: TGTGCCAGTAGTTACGATAGGGCTGAGCAGTTCTTC.

There are a few counts of this clone. The chain carries TRBV30 and TRBJ1-2, with 9 bases fitting TRBD1. There are 14 residues in the CDR3. CDR1 and CDR2 (germline): GTSNPN, SVGIG (reference sequence). Germline trimming cut 3 bases from V and 4 bases from J; bases unmatched to any gene: 6. The CDR3 DNA reads as TGTGCCTGGAGCACCGGACAGGGGTTCTATGGCTACACCTTC. Residues: CAWSTGQGFYGYTF.

This clone is a singleton in its sample. The chain is built from TRBV27 and TRBJ1-2; 7 bases agree with TRBD1. With V trimmed by 3 bases and J by 3 bases, 7 bases remained unmatched. This CDR3 comprises 15 residues. The germline CDR1 and CDR2 sequences are MNHEY and SMNVEV (reference sequence). CDR3 DNA: TGTGCCAGCAGTTTGGGACAGCCCGAGCACTATGGCTACACCTTC. This translates into CASSLGQPEHYGYTF.